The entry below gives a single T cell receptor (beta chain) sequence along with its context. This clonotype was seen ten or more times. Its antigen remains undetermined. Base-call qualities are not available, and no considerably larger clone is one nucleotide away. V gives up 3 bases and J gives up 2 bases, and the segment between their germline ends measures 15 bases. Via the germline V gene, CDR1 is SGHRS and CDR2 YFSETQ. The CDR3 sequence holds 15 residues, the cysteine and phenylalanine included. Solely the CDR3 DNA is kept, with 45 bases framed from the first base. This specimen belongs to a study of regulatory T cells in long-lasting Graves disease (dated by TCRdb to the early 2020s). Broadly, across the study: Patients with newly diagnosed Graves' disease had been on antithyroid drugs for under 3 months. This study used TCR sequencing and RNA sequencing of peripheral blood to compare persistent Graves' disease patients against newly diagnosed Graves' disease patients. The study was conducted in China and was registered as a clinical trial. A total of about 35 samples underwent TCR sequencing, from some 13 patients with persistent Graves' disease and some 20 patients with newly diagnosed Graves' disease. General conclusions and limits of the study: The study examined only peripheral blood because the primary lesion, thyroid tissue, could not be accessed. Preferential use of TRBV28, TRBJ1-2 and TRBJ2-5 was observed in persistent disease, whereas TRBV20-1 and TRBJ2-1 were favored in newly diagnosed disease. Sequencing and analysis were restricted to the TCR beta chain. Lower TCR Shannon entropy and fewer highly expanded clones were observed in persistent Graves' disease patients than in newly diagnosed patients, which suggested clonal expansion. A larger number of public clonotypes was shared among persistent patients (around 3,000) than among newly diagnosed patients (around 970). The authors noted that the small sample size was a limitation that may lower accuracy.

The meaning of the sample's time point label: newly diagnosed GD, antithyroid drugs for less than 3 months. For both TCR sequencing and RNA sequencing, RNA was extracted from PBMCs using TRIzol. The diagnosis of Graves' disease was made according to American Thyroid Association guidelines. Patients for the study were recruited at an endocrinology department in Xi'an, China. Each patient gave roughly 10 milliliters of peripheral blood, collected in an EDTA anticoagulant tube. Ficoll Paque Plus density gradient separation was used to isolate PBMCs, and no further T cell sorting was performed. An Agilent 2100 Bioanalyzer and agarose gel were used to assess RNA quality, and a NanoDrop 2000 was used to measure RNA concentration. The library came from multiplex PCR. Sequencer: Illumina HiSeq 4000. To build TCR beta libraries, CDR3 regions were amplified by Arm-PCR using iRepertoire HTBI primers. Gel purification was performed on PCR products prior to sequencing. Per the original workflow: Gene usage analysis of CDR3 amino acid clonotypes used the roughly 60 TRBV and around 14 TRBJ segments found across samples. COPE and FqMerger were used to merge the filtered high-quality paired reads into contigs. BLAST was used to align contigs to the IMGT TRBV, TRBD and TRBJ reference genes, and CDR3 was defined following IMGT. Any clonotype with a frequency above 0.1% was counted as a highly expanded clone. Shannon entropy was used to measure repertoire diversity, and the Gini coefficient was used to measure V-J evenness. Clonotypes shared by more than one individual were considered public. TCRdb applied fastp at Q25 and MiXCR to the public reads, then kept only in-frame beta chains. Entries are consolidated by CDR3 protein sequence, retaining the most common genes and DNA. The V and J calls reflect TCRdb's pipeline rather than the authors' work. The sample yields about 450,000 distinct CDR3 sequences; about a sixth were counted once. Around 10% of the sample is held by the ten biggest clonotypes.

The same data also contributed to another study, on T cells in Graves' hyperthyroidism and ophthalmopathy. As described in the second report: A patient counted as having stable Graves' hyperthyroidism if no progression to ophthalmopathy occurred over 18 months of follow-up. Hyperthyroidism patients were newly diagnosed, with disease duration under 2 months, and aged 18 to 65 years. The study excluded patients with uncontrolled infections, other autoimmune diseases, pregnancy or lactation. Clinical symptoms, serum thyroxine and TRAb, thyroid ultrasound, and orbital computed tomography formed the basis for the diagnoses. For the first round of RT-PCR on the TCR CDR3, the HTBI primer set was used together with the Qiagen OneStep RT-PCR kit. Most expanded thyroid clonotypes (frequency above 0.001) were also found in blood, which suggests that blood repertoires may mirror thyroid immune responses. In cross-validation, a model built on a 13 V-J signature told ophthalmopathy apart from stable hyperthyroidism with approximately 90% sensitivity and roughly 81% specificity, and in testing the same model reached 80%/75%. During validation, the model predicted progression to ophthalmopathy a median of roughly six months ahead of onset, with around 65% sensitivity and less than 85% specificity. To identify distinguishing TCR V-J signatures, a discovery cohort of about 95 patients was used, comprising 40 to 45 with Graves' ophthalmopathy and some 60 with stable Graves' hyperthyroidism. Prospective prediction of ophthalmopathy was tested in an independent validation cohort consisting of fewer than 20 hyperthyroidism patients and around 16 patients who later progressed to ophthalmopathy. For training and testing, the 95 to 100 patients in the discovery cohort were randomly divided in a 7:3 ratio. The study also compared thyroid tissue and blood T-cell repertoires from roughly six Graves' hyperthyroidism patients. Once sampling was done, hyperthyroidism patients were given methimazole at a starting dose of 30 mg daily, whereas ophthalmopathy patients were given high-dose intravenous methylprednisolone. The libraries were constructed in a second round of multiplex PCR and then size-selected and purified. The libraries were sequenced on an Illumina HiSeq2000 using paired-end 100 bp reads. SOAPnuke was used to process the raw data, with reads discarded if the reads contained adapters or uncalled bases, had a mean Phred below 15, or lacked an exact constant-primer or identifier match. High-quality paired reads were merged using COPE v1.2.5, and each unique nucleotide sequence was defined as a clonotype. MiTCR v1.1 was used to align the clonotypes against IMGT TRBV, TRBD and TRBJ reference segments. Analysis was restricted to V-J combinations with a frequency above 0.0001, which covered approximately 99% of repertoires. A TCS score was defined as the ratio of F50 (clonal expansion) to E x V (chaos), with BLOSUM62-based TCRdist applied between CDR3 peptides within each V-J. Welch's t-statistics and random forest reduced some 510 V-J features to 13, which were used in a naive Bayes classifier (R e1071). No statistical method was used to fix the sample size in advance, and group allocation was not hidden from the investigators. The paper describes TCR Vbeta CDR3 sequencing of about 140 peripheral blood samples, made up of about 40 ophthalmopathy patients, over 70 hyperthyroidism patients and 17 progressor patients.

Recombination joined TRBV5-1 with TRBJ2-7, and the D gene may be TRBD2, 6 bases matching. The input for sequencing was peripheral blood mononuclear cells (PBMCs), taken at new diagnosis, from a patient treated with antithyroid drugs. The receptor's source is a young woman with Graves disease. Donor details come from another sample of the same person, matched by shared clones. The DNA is TGCGCCAGCAGCTACAGCACCGGGACTGCCTACGAGCAGTACTTC. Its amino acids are CASSYSTGTAYEQYF.